These 2 T cell receptor beta chains originate from one sample sequenced in a study of blood T cell repertoires in COVID-19 (dated by TCRdb to the early 2020s). The method behind the library was the immunoSEQ multiplex PCR assay. TCRdb's version of the immuneACCESS table is confined to in-frame rearrangements and falls short of the full clone set. An unresolved V gene accounts for under half of the shortfall where checked; the remainder is of unknown origin. The sample table shows some 200,000 clones, and around 82% are seen once. Over 10% of the sample goes to the ten largest clones. Sequencing was done on a sample of peripheral blood. These receptors were collected from a human donor in a cohort sampled during active COVID-19.

This rearrangement joins TRBV3-1 (or the pseudogene TRBV3-2) to TRBJ2-3, with TRBD2 identical over 7 bases. The V gene's germline CDR1 is LGHDT and CDR2 YNNKEL (reference sequence). The CDR3 extends over 18 amino acids. Trimming at V came to 4 bases and at J to 4 bases, leaving 17 bases not matched to a gene. The CDR3: CASSPKGRGSFRADTQYF. Here the CDR3 DNA reads TGTGCCAGCAGCCCGAAGGGGCGGGGGAGCTTCAGGGCAGATACGCAGTATTTT.

This clone was seen a single time. The rearrangement links TRBV7-2 to TRBJ2-1; TRBD1 agrees at 8 bases. Germline CDR1 reads SGHTA; CDR2 reads FQGNSA. The V segment lost 4 bases and the J segment 11 bases; nucleotides outside the gene matches: 4. CDR3 length equals 12 residues. The CDR3 DNA reads as TGTGCCAGCAGCTCTACAGGGGGTCAGCAGTTCTTC. Translation gives CASSSTGGQQFF.